This T cell receptor beta chain was observed in a study of CD8 T cells in Susac syndrome. Random hexamers were used to reverse transcribe the RNA input (about 0.5 to 1 ug). A multiplex approach, immunoSEQ multiplex PCR, amplified TCR beta CDR3 across 54 Vbeta and 13 Jbeta. One entry per CDR3 protein results from TCRdb running MiXCR on the immunoSEQ multiplex PCR reads. The data hold about 120,000 distinct CDR3 sequences, with over 90% observed a single time. Sequencing of TCR beta was performed on blood CD8+ and CD4+ T cells. Healthy donors served as the controls. They were matched for age and sex. TEMRA cells were FACS-enriched, with CD8+ and CD4+ T cells isolated negatively. This CDR3 has 15 residues. The germline gives CDR1 KGHSH, CDR2 LQKENI. The V segment lost 3 bases and the J segment 1 base; nucleotides outside the gene matches: 3.

V and J are TRBV18 and TRBJ2-3, with 8 bases matching TRBD2. The source of this sequence is a human donor in good health. Sequenced: CD4+ T cells from PBMCs. CDR3 residues: CASSPAAGGTDTQYF. In DNA, the CDR3 is TGTGCCAGCTCACCCGCAGCGGGAGGCACAGATACGCAGTATTTT.